These T cell receptor beta chains were read from a single sample in a study of T cells in Graves' hyperthyroidism and ophthalmopathy. TCRdb reprocessed the multiplex PCR reads with MiXCR, giving one entry per CDR3 protein. The top ten hold under 25% of the sample, which has about 380,000 distinct CDR3 sequences, approximately 13% seen once. Sequenced input: blood. These receptors originate from a man between 25 and 39 years old with Graves' hyperthyroidism that later progressed to Graves' ophthalmopathy. Each CDR3 is given with its conserved first and last residue. Each record gives: J gene, D gene, clone size, V gene, CDR3 protein, CDR3 DNA. D genes are given only for firm matches. Clone size appears in some rows only: once, few, many, or a class for an expanded clone.

j_call: TRBJ2-4
d_call: .
clone_size: many
v_call: TRBV11-2
cdr3_aa: CASSLDILGIQYF
cdr3_nt: TGTGCCAGCAGCTTAGATATCCTAGGCATTCAGTACTTC

j_call: TRBJ1-5
d_call: .
clone_size: .
v_call: TRBV15
cdr3_aa: CATGFTVFNNQPQHF
cdr3_nt: TGTGCCACGGGCTTCACGGTCTTCAACAATCAGCCCCAGCATTTT

j_call: TRBJ2-5
d_call: .
clone_size: few
v_call: TRBV9
cdr3_aa: CASSEGAQETQYF
cdr3_nt: TGTGCCAGCTCCGAAGGGGCTCAAGAGACCCAGTACTTC

j_call: TRBJ1-6
d_call: .
clone_size: .
v_call: TRBV20-1
cdr3_aa: CSAFNRENSPLHF
cdr3_nt: TGCAGTGCTTTTAACAGGGAAAATTCACCCCTCCACTTT

j_call: TRBJ2-5
d_call: TRBD1
clone_size: many
v_call: TRBV6-1
cdr3_aa: CASSEVSGTGSETQYF
cdr3_nt: TGTGCCAGCAGTGAAGTCTCCGGGACAGGGAGCGAGACCCAGTACTTC

j_call: TRBJ2-7
d_call: .
clone_size: .
v_call: TRBV20-1
cdr3_aa: CSAGSGSLSYEQYF
cdr3_nt: TGCAGTGCTGGCTCCGGCTCCCTCTCCTACGAGCAGTACTTC

j_call: TRBJ1-5
d_call: TRBD1
clone_size: few
v_call: TRBV20-1
cdr3_aa: CSARPQGANNQPQHF
cdr3_nt: TGCAGTGCCCGACCCCAGGGGGCGAACAATCAGCCCCAGCATTTT

j_call: TRBJ1-4
d_call: .
clone_size: .
v_call: TRBV4-1
cdr3_aa: CASSQVLTNPTNEKLFF
cdr3_nt: TGCGCCAGCAGCCAAGTTTTAACGAACCCAACTAATGAAAAACTGTTTTTT

j_call: TRBJ2-1
d_call: TRBD2
clone_size: many
v_call: TRBV11-2
cdr3_aa: CASSLRVSGGAWQFF
cdr3_nt: TGTGCCAGCAGCTTACGGGTTAGCGGGGGGGCCTGGCAGTTCTTC

j_call: TRBJ2-1
d_call: .
clone_size: few
v_call: TRBV5-8
cdr3_aa: CASSLQVLDTSYNEQFF
cdr3_nt: TGTGCCAGCAGCTTACAGGTCTTGGATACCTCCTACAATGAGCAGTTCTTC

j_call: TRBJ2-6
d_call: .
clone_size: few
v_call: TRBV12-3/TRBV12-4
cdr3_aa: CASRGASGANVLTF
cdr3_nt: TGTGCCAGCAGGGGAGCCTCTGGGGCCAACGTCCTGACTTTC

j_call: TRBJ1-1
d_call: TRBD1
clone_size: few
v_call: TRBV5-4
cdr3_aa: CASTYGRQGTSEAFF
cdr3_nt: TGTGCCAGCACCTACGGTCGACAGGGAACGTCTGAAGCTTTCTTT

j_call: TRBJ1-6
d_call: TRBD1
clone_size: few
v_call: TRBV20-1
cdr3_aa: CSAPRTGLVGSSYNSPLHF
cdr3_nt: TGCAGTGCTCCCAGGACAGGACTAGTTGGGAGCTCCTATAATTCACCCCTCCACTTT

j_call: TRBJ1-6
d_call: .
clone_size: few
v_call: TRBV20-1
cdr3_aa: CSARDQGDWSYNSPLHF
cdr3_nt: TGCAGTGCTAGAGATCAGGGCGACTGGTCCTATAATTCACCCCTCCACTTT